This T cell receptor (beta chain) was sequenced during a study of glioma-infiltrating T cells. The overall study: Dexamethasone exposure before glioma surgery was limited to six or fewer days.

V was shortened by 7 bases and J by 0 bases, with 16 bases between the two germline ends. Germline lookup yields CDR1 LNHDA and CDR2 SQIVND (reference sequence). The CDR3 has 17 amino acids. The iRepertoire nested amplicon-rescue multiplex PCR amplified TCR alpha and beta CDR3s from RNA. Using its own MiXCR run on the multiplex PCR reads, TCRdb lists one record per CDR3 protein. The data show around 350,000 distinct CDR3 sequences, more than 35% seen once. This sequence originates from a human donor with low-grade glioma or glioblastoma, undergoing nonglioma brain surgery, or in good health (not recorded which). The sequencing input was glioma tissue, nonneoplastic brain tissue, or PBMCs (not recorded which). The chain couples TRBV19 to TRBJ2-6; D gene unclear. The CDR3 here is CASTSEPRRSGANVLTF. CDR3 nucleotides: TGTGCCAGTACTTCTGAGCCCCGACGCTCTGGGGCCAACGTCCTGACTTTC. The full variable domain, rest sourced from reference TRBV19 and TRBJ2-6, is DGGITQSPKYLFRKEGQNVTLSCEQNLNHDAMYWYRQDPGQGLRLIYYSQIVNDFQKGDIAEGYSVSREKKESFPLTVTSAQKNPTAFYLCASTSEPRRSGANVLTFGAGSRLTVL.